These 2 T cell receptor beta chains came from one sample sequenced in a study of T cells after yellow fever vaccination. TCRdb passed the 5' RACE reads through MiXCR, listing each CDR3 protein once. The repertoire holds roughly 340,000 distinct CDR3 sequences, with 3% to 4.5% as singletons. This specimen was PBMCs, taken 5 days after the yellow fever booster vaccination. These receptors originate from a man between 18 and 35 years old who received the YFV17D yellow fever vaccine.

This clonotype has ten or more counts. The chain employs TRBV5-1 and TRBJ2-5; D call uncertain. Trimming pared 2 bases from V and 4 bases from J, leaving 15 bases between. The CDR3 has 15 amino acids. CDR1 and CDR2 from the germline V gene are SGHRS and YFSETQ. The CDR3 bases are TGCGCCAGCAGCTTCCAGCCGGGCTATGGAGAGACCCAGTACTTC. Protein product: CASSFQPGYGETQYF. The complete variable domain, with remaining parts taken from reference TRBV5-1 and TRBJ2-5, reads KAGVTQTPRYLIKTRGQQVTLSCSPISGHRSVSWYQQTPGQGLQFLFEYFSETQRNKGNFPGRFSGRQFSNSRSEMNVSTLELGDSALYLCASSFQPGYGETQYFGPGTRLLVL.

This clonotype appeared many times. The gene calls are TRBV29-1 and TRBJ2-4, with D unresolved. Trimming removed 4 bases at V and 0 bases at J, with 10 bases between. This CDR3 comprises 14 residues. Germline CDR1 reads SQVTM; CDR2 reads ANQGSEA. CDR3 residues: CSVVGKLAKNIQYF. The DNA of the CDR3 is TGCAGCGTTGTGGGGAAGTTAGCCAAAAACATTCAGTACTTC.